This T cell receptor beta chain was observed in a study of T cell responses to AZD1222 COVID-19 vaccine. Regarding the study as a whole: Sampled repertoires all dated from after the peak T cell response. Most donors were white British, females outnumbered males, and clonal diversity was possibly underestimated.

This clone was picked up one time. Its target is not known. The table came from immunoSEQ multiplex PCR; TCRdb's copy has only in-frame clones and leaves some out. Of roughly 140,000 clones detected, approximately 91% appear once; the ten largest clones hold 5.5% to 8%. The V and J ends lost 4 bases and 4 bases respectively, with 12 bases between them. In germline, CDR1 is SGHRS, CDR2 YFSETQ. The CDR3 runs to 14 residues. This sequence was found in an adult who had recovered from COVID-19. The starting material was peripheral blood, obtained after recovery from COVID-19. The V call is TRBV5-1, the J call TRBJ2-1; D remains ambiguous. In nucleotides, the CDR3 is TGCGCCAGCAGCCCGGCGGTGTTTTACAATGAGCAGTTCTTC. Translated, it gives CASSPAVFYNEQFF.